Included here is one TCR beta chain sequence, with context. The antigen remains undetermined. This sample was taken from a study of T cell responses to AZD1222 COVID-19 vaccine. Study as a whole: Combined were second doses at about 4 or about 12 weeks.

Trimming cost V 6 bases and J 1 base; bases outside gene matches: 1. Looked up from germline, CDR1 is ENHRY and CDR2 is SYGVKD. The CDR3 runs to 14 residues. Study-wide points: Repertoire sampling was restricted to post-peak T cell response timepoints. Among vaccine-associated CD4 TCRs, coverage spanned spike, with dominance at 160-218 and 743-854.

Produced via immunoSEQ multiplex PCR; TCRdb's table is partial and in-frame only. Of 90,000 to 150,000 clones detected, over 85% appear once; the ten largest clones hold more than 7.5%. J is TRBJ1-1 and V is TRBV10-3, with TRBD1 identical over 11 bases. The sample consisted of peripheral blood, taken on day 0 of AZD1222 vaccination. The TCR was taken from an adult in good health. DNA of the CDR3: TGTGCCATCAGAGGGACAGGGGGGAACACTGAAGCTTTCTTT. Encoded protein: CAIRGTGGNTEAFF.